Detailed here is one T cell receptor (beta chain). The CDR3 runs to 14 residues. Germline loops: CDR1 SGHRS, CDR2 YFSETQ. The V end was cut by 4 bases, the J end by 5 bases, with 15 bases between. Original handling: Researchers report that nucleated cell counts were estimated from reference gene primer amplification. Only in-frame clones appear in the TCRdb table, and some are missing; sequencing was by immunoSEQ multiplex PCR. The V and J calls and clone size are taken from that table; D and trimming were inferred from the DNA. Altogether around 13,000 clones are present, around 91% being singletons, with the ten largest covering 8.1%. The sample belongs to a study of blood T cell repertoires in COVID-19. The overall study: The origin of the acute and convalescent COVID-19 samples was the United States, Italy and Spain. Nucleic acid was either cDNA or gDNA, and it came from T cells, B-cell-depleted T cells, or PBMCs.

This clonotype was sampled from a human donor in a cohort sampled during active COVID-19. The gene calls are TRBV5-1 and TRBJ2-5; the D is unclear. The source material was peripheral blood. The CDR3 sequence: CASSPGNGVETQYF. The CDR3 DNA sequence: TGCGCCAGCAGCCCCGGTAACGGAGTGGAGACCCAGTACTTC.